One and the same sample provided the 19 T cell receptor beta chains below, sequenced in a study of blood T cell repertoires in COVID-19. The repertoire was sequenced with immunoSEQ multiplex PCR; TCRdb's copy has only in-frame clones and lacks some. The table records over 300,000 clones, around 87% of them present only once. Sequencing input: peripheral blood. All receptors derive from a man aged 18 to 35 with active or convalescent COVID-19.

This chain uses TRBV19 with TRBJ2-1; possibly TRBD1 for D (6 bases). CDR3 length: 14 amino acids. Trimming pared 1 base from V and 4 bases from J, leaving 8 bases between. The germline gives CDR1 LNHDA, CDR2 SQIVND (reference sequence). The CDR3 protein is CASSIGQVYNEQFF. CDR3 DNA sequence: TGTGCCAGTAGTATAGGACAGGTTTACAATGAGCAGTTCTTC.

The V and J genes are TRBV6-5 and TRBJ1-1, with 8 bases fitting TRBD1. The CDR3 is made up of 14 amino acids. With V trimmed by 5 bases and J by 1 base, 3 bases remained unmatched. Germline lookup yields CDR1 MNHEY and CDR2 SVGAGI. The CDR3 protein is CASSIGQGNTEAFF. In DNA form, the CDR3 reads TGTGCCAGCAGTATAGGACAGGGGAACACTGAAGCTTTCTTT.

The rearrangement uses TRBV3-1 (or the pseudogene TRBV3-2) and TRBJ1-1, with 7 bases lining up with TRBD1. The CDR3 contains 15 residues. V shed 1 base, J shed 6 bases, and the junction held 8 bases outside the gene matches. Germline V lookup: CDR1 LGHDT, CDR2 YNNKEL (reference sequence). The CDR3 sequence: CASSQADRVPPEAFF. CDR3 nucleotides: TGTGCCAGCAGCCAAGCCGACAGGGTCCCCCCTGAAGCTTTCTTT.

V usage is TRBV15 and J usage is TRBJ2-1; a possible D gene is TRBD2 (7 bases). This CDR3 is 13 amino acids long. CDR1 LNHNV and CDR2 YYDKDF come from the germline V gene (reference sequence). V was shortened by 3 bases and J by 7 bases, with 10 bases between the two germline ends. CDR3 DNA: TGTGCCACCAGCAGTAGGGGGGGGAATGAGCAGTTCTTC. Protein sequence: CATSSRGGNEQFF.

The chain uses TRBV19 and TRBJ1-3, with D unresolved. The CDR3 runs to 14 residues. Per germline, CDR1 LNHDA and CDR2 SQIVND (reference sequence). V gave up 6 bases and J gave up 4 bases, with 13 bases separating them. This CDR3 is CASRETWRGNTIYF. In DNA, the CDR3 is TGTGCCAGTAGGGAGACCTGGAGAGGAAACACCATATATTTT.

The chain uses TRBV30 and TRBJ1-2; TRBD1 matches 9 bases. CDR1 and CDR2 from the germline V gene are GTSNPN and SVGIG (reference sequence). CDR3 length: 14 residues. J was trimmed by 4 bases and V by 3 bases; bases with no gene match: 6. The CDR3 nucleotides are TGTGCCTGGAGCAGGACAGGGGAGAGCTATGGCTACACCTTC. Its protein product is CAWSRTGESYGYTF.

This sequence joins TRBV23-1 and TRBJ1-5; 7 bases align to TRBD1. TRBV23-1 is marked as an open reading frame, function uncertain. The CDR3 totals 13 residues. The ends lost 6 bases at V and 7 bases at J; junction bases unmatched: 6. CDR3 sequence: CASSHRGAQPQHF. CDR3 nucleotides: TGCGCCAGCAGCCACAGGGGTGCCCAGCCCCAGCATTTT.

J is TRBJ1-4 and V is TRBV7-9; the match to TRBD1 covers 9 bases. CDR1 and CDR2 from the germline V gene are SEHNR and FQNEAQ (reference sequence). After removal of 1 base from V and 7 bases from J, the junction contained 4 bases not matched to a gene. CDR3 length equals 15 residues. Written as DNA, the CDR3 is TGTGCCAGCAGCTTAGGGGACAGGGTGCGTGAAAAACTGTTTTTT. This sequence encodes CASSLGDRVREKLFF.

V is TRBV18 and J is TRBJ2-1; 8 bases are a match to TRBD1. This CDR3 has 15 residues. Germline CDR1 reads KGHSH; CDR2 reads LQKENI. V trimming: 1 base; J trimming: 4 bases; junction bases outside the gene matches: 3. As DNA, the CDR3 is TGTGCCAGCTCACCACAACAGGGGGATTACAATGAGCAGTTCTTC. Amino acids: CASSPQQGDYNEQFF.

This chain joins TRBV15 and TRBJ1-2, with TRBD1 as a possible D gene (6 bases). Trimming stripped 7 bases from V and 1 base from J, with 13 bases between. CDR1 is LNHNV and CDR2 is YYDKDF in the germline V gene (reference sequence). The CDR3 spans 14 residues. CDR3 loop: CATTRTQGNYGYTF. DNA for the CDR3: TGTGCCACCACGAGGACACAGGGTAACTATGGCTACACCTTC.

The chain employs TRBV7-8 and TRBJ2-4, with 8 bases aligning to TRBD1. This CDR3 spans 15 amino acids. The V gene end was trimmed by 5 bases and the J gene end by 5 bases; junction bases not matched to a gene: 8. Germline V gene lookup returns CDR1 SGHVS and CDR2 FQNEAQ. The CDR3 sequence is CASSTGGKAQNIQYF. DNA of the CDR3: TGTGCCAGCAGCACAGGGGGTAAGGCCCAAAACATTCAGTACTTC.

This chain joins TRBV7-9 and TRBJ2-2; 8 bases match TRBD1. Germline CDR1 SEHNR, CDR2 FQNEAQ (reference sequence). This CDR3 has 14 amino acids. V lost 4 bases and J lost 5; bases outside the gene matches: 3. The CDR3 sequence is CASSWDRLTGELFF. The CDR3 nucleotides read TGTGCCAGCAGCTGGGACAGGTTAACCGGGGAGCTGTTTTTT.

V usage is TRBV19 and J usage is TRBJ1-1, with D maybe TRBD1 (5 bases). Germline values: CDR1 LNHDA, CDR2 SQIVND (reference sequence). This CDR3 is 16 amino acids long. Trimming removed 3 bases at V and 2 bases at J, with 16 bases between. The CDR3: CASSIHYSQGNTEAFF. CDR3 nucleotide sequence: TGTGCCAGTAGTATTCATTACAGTCAGGGTAACACTGAAGCTTTCTTT.

The chain joins TRBV4-1 to TRBJ2-2; D is ambiguous. Germline CDR1 and CDR2: MGHRA and YSYEKL. This CDR3 is built from 17 residues. V was pared by 0 bases and J by 7 bases, with 18 bases between. The CDR3 DNA reads as TGCGCCAGCAGCCAAGATCCTTCTTCCCGACTTCTCGGGGAGCTGTTTTTT. It yields the protein CASSQDPSSRLLGELFF.

The chain couples TRBV7-9 to TRBJ1-5, with D possibly matching TRBD1 (5 bases). Trimming pared 4 bases from V and 0 bases from J, leaving 13 bases between. The germline V gene encodes CDR1 SEHNR and CDR2 FQNEAQ (reference sequence). The CDR3 totals 16 residues. The CDR3 sequence is CASSWGVGVSNQPQHF. The DNA for the CDR3 is TGTGCCAGCAGCTGGGGGGTCGGGGTTAGCAATCAGCCCCAGCATTTT.

The gene calls are TRBV18 and TRBJ1-1; a weak D match, TRBD1 (5 bases). Germline loops: CDR1 KGHSH, CDR2 LQKENI. The CDR3 length is 14 residues. Between the trimmed V and J ends, which lost 1 base and 3 bases, there was a span of 9 bases. CDR3 in DNA: TGTGCCAGCTCACCACTGGGGCCGGACACTGAAGCTTTCTTT. This sequence encodes CASSPLGPDTEAFF. The full variable domain, rest sourced from reference TRBV18 and TRBJ1-1, is NAGVMQNPRHLVRRRGQEARLRCSPMKGHSHVYWYRQLPEEGLKFMVYLQKENIIDESGMPKERFSAEFPKEGPSILRIQQVVRGDSAAYFCASSPLGPDTEAFFGQGTRLTVV.

The chain joins TRBV19 to TRBJ2-3; tentatively, D is TRBD1 (5 bases). The germline V and J ends were trimmed by 3 bases and 3 bases, with 10 bases remaining between them. This CDR3 is built from 14 residues. Germline CDR1 reads LNHDA; CDR2 reads SQIVND (reference sequence). The DNA for the CDR3 is TGTGCCAGTAGTATCCAGGGCGTTACAGATACGCAGTATTTT. Protein: CASSIQGVTDTQYF.

This clone was observed a handful of times. The chain is built from TRBV28 and TRBJ1-2; D is unresolved. Germline lookup yields CDR1 MDHEN and CDR2 SYDVKM. CDR3 size: 12 residues. V dropped 1 base and J dropped 2 bases, with 2 bases sitting between them. The CDR3 region has the DNA TGTGCCAGCAGTTTATCGAACTATGGCTACACCTTC. It encodes CASSLSNYGYTF.

The chain carries TRBV7-2 and TRBJ1-4; D call uncertain. The V end lost 0 bases, the J end lost 0 bases, and 17 bases lay between the germline ends. This CDR3 spans 19 amino acids. Germline V CDR1 and CDR2: SGHTA, FQGNSA. The CDR3 here is CASSLAGRSRVATNEKLFF. CDR3 bases: TGTGCCAGCAGCTTAGCGGGTCGGAGCAGAGTCGCAACTAATGAAAAACTGTTTTTT.